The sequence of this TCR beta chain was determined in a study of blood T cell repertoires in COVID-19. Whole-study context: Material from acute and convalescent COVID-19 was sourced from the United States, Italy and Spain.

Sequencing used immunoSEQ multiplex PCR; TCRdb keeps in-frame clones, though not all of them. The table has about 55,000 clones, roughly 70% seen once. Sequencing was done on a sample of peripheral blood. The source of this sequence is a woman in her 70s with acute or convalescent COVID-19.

The CDR3 here is CASSLGQADEKLFF. The CDR3 DNA reads TGTGCCAGCAGCTTGGGACAGGCGGATGAAAAACTGTTTTTT. The chain is built from TRBV7-3 and TRBJ1-4; 8 bases line up with TRBD1. V trimming: 3 bases; J trimming: 6 bases; junction bases outside the gene matches: 3. This CDR3 has 14 residues. Germline CDR1 and CDR2: SGHTA and FQGTGA.